These 26 T cell receptor beta chains came from one sample sequenced in a study of T cells after yellow fever vaccination (dated by TCRdb to about 2019). Interpreted using the paper, the treatment or condition label stands for: live attenuated yellow fever vaccine strain. Library prep was done by 5' RACE. Instrument on record: Illumina NovaSeq 6000. TCRdb trimmed public reads at Q25 via fastp, called clones via MiXCR and kept in-frame beta chains. CDR3 protein sequences are deduplicated, and each keeps its most common genes and DNA. Within this sample are 300,000 to 350,000 distinct CDR3 sequences, with roughly 10% of them counted one time only. The ten largest clones capture about 3.5% of the sample. This sample comprised CD4+ T cells sorted from PBMCs, obtained 45 days after the yellow fever booster vaccination. Receptors originate from a man aged 18 to 35 who received the YFV17D yellow fever vaccine.

This clonotype was counted only a few times. V and J are TRBV6-4 and TRBJ1-1; 8 nucleotides match TRBD1. The CDR3 sequence is 20 residues long. The junction had 15 bases not matched to a gene; V was cut back by 0 bases and J by 0 bases. The germline V gene encodes CDR1 MRHNA and CDR2 SNTAGT. The CDR3 loop is CASSDSFGQGKRVVNTEAFF. In DNA, the CDR3 is TGTGCCAGCAGTGACTCTTTCGGACAGGGCAAGCGGGTAGTGAACACTGAAGCTTTCTTT.

This clonotype appeared a few times. CDR3 sequence reads: CASSTAGLNTEAFF. For the CDR3, the DNA is TGTGCCAGCAGCACTGCCGGGTTGAACACTGAAGCTTTCTTT. The rearrangement links TRBV7-9 to TRBJ1-1; D not certain. V dropped 5 bases and J dropped 0 bases, with 10 bases sitting between them. CDR1 SEHNR and CDR2 FQNEAQ come from the germline V gene (reference sequence). This CDR3 has 14 residues.

The V gene is TRBV7-2, the J gene TRBJ1-2; D is undetermined. The CDR3 spans 15 residues. The V and J ends lost 0 bases and 2 bases respectively, with 10 bases between them. CDR1 is SGHTA, CDR2 FQGNSA, per germline. Written as DNA, the CDR3 is TGTGCCAGCAGCTTAGCGTCGGTAGGGAACTATGGCTACACCTTC. It yields the protein CASSLASVGNYGYTF. The full variable domain, completed using reference TRBV7-2 and TRBJ1-2, is GAGVSQSPSNKVTEKGKDVELRCDPISGHTALYWYRQSLGQGLEFLIYFQGNSAPDKSGLPSDRFSAERTGGSVSTLTIQRTQQEDSAVYLCASSLASVGNYGYTFGSGTRLTVV.

This clonotype was detected a few times. J is TRBJ2-1 and V is TRBV7-2; 10 nucleotides line up with TRBD2. The CDR3 spans 15 residues. V lost 5 bases, J lost 10 bases, and 11 bases stayed unmatched. CDR1 and CDR2 from the germline V gene are SGHTA and FQGNSA. The CDR3 sequence is CASSPGPLAGEEQFF. The DNA for the CDR3 is TGTGCCAGCAGCCCCGGGCCCCTAGCGGGAGAGGAGCAGTTCTTC.

This clonotype was picked up many times. The chain couples TRBV5-1 to TRBJ2-2, with D hard to call. CDR1 and CDR2 (germline): SGHRS, YFSETQ. The V end was cut by 1 base, the J end by 3 bases, with 7 bases between. The CDR3 totals 14 residues. The CDR3, as DNA: TGCGCCAGCAGCTTGTTACCCCACACCGGGGAGCTGTTTTTT. The encoded protein is CASSLLPHTGELFF. Full variable domain (rest looked up from reference TRBV5-1 and TRBJ2-2): KAGVTQTPRYLIKTRGQQVTLSCSPISGHRSVSWYQQTPGQGLQFLFEYFSETQRNKGNFPGRFSGRQFSNSRSEMNVSTLELGDSALYLCASSLLPHTGELFFGEGSRLTVL.

Details on this clonotype: A read error may be the cause here, since a much bigger clone is one base away. The chain uses TRBV7-2 and TRBJ2-3; D is ambiguous. Deletions cut 3 bases from V and 4 bases from J, with 8 bases between. This CDR3 is 13 amino acids long. Germline-derived CDR1 and CDR2 are SGHTA and FQGNSA. CDR3 residues: CASSFSPPDTQYF. In DNA, the CDR3 is TGTGCCAGCAGCTTCAGTCCCCCAGATACGCAGTATTTT.

This clonotype was seen a handful of times. The J gene is TRBJ2-7, the V gene TRBV12-3 or TRBV12-4; D is possibly TRBD1 (6 bases). Trimming took off 2 bases at V and 4 bases at J, with 15 bases between the two ends. CDR3 length equals 15 residues. The CDR3 DNA reads as TGTGCCAGCAGTTTACTTGGTCAGGGGTCGTACGAGCAGTACTTC. As protein: CASSLLGQGSYEQYF.

This clonotype was picked up a small number of times. CDR3: CASSRLQGPQETQYF. Written as DNA, the CDR3 is TGTGCCAGCAGCCGGTTACAGGGACCCCAAGAGACCCAGTACTTC. The rearrangement uses TRBV7-2 and TRBJ2-5; tentatively, D is TRBD1 (6 bases). The V end was cut by 5 bases, the J end by 1 base, with 14 bases between. CDR1 SGHTA and CDR2 FQGNSA come from the germline V gene. CDR3 length: 15 amino acids.

This clonotype was recorded a few times. The genes are TRBV12-3 or TRBV12-4 and TRBJ2-3; the match to TRBD2 covers 7 bases. V shed 7 bases and J 4 bases; nucleotides not matched to a gene: 5. The CDR3 totals 13 residues. CDR3 nucleotides: TGTGCCAGCATTACCCGGGGGGCAGATACGCAGTATTTT. Encoded protein: CASITRGADTQYF.

The chain links TRBV7-2 to TRBJ2-3; D not certain. Per the germline V gene, CDR1 is SGHTA and CDR2 is FQGNSA. This CDR3 is 15 amino acids long. V lost 1 base to trimming and J lost 5 bases, with 13 bases between them. CDR3 coding DNA: TGTGCCAGCAGCTTAGTAGGCGGAGTCGGAGATACGCAGTATTTT. As protein: CASSLVGGVGDTQYF.

The CDR3 loop is CASSPGTSGAKNIQYF. The CDR3 region has the DNA TGCGCCAGCAGCCCAGGGACTAGCGGAGCCAAAAACATTCAGTACTTC. The J gene is TRBJ2-4, the V gene TRBV4-3, with 11 bases that match TRBD2. The CDR3 totals 16 residues. The V segment lost 4 bases and the J segment 0 bases; nucleotides outside the gene matches: 2. Germline values: CDR1 LGHNA, CDR2 YSLEER.

This clonotype showed up many times. V is TRBV20-1 and J is TRBJ2-1; D gene unclear. The V end lost 4 bases, the J end lost 6 bases, and 4 bases lay between the germline ends. The CDR3 loop spans 10 amino acids. The germline CDR1 and CDR2 sequences are DFQATT and SNEGSKA (reference sequence). This chain's CDR3 is CSAKGNEQFF. In DNA, the CDR3 is TGCAGTGCTAAGGGCAATGAGCAGTTCTTC.

The rearrangement joins TRBV21-1 to TRBJ2-2; the table's D call, TRBD1, was not checked against the DNA. TRBV21-1 is labeled a pseudogene. There are 16 residues in the CDR3. The CDR3 sequence: CASSKGPPKGAGELFF. Here the CDR3 DNA reads TGTGCCAGCAGCAAAGGGCCCCCCAAGGGGGCCGGGGAGCTGTTTTTT.

The table lists this clonotype with a few counts. The chain carries TRBV6-6 and TRBJ2-7, with TRBD2 matching over 11 bases. CDR3 size: 15 residues. CDR1 and CDR2 from the germline V gene are MNHNY and SVGAGI (reference sequence). In DNA, the CDR3 is TGTGCCAGCAGTTTACAGACTAGCGGGGATCTCGAGGAGTACGTC. Translated: CASSLQTSGDLEEYV.

This clonotype has at least ten counts. The chain uses TRBV10-2 and TRBJ2-1; the D gene is possibly TRBD2 (5 bases). The germline V gene encodes CDR1 WSHSY and CDR2 SAAADI. The CDR3 has 13 amino acids. Trimming took off 6 bases at V and 4 bases at J, with 10 bases between the two ends. CDR3 residues: CASRTGMYNEQFF. CDR3 bases: TGCGCCAGCAGGACCGGGATGTACAATGAGCAGTTCTTC.

In its sample, this clonotype was seen a few times. V is TRBV5-1 and J is TRBJ2-3; 10 bases agree with TRBD2. Germline lookup yields CDR1 SGHRS and CDR2 YFSETQ. The CDR3 spans 16 residues. The J segment lost 4 bases and the V segment lost 2 bases, leaving 7 bases of the junction unmatched. Written as DNA, the CDR3 is TGCGCCAGCAGCTTAGGACTAGCGGCGACGGCAGATACGCAGTATTTT. This sequence encodes CASSLGLAATADTQYF.

This chain joins TRBV7-2 and TRBJ2-2; tentatively, D is TRBD1 (6 bases). CDR1 and CDR2 from the germline V gene are SGHTA and FQGNSA. Deletions cut 5 bases from V and 7 bases from J, with 11 bases between. This CDR3 has 13 amino acids. As DNA, the CDR3 is TGTGCCAGCAGCACTATCAGGGGCGGGGAGCTGTTTTTT. This encodes CASSTIRGGELFF.

The rearrangement joins TRBV9 to TRBJ2-7, with D uncertain. The CDR3 covers 15 residues. The V and J ends lost 2 bases and 3 bases respectively, with 15 bases between them. CDR1 is SGDLS and CDR2 is YYNGEE in the germline V gene. CDR3 residues: CASSVTTSPIYEQYF. In DNA form, the CDR3 reads TGTGCCAGCAGCGTTACCACGTCTCCAATCTACGAGCAGTACTTC.

The sample holds a few counts of this clonotype. The chain is built from TRBV7-3 and TRBJ2-2; D perhaps matches TRBD1 (5 bases). The CDR3 has 13 amino acids. Deletions cut 5 bases from V and 6 bases from J, with 10 bases between. Germline CDR1 reads SGHTA; CDR2 reads FQGTGA. The chain's CDR3 is CASSPARAGELFF. Written as DNA, the CDR3 is TGTGCCAGCAGCCCCGCCAGGGCCGGGGAGCTGTTTTTT.

The chain is built from TRBV6-5 and TRBJ2-2; maybe TRBD1 (6 bases). This CDR3 region has 14 residues. Germline V gene lookup returns CDR1 MNHEY and CDR2 SVGAGI. The ends were cut back, 5 bases at V and 4 bases at J, with 11 bases in the middle. CDR3: CASSHRAGTGELFF. The CDR3 bases are TGTGCCAGCAGTCACAGGGCAGGCACCGGGGAGCTGTTTTTT.

This clonotype has ten or more counts. The V and J genes are TRBV5-1 and TRBJ2-3; D is unresolved. The V end lost 0 bases, the J end lost 4 bases, and 15 bases lay between the germline ends. This CDR3 is 16 amino acids long. CDR1 and CDR2 from the germline V gene are SGHRS and YFSETQ. This CDR3 reads CASSLVGLGSADTQYF. The CDR3 DNA is TGCGCCAGCAGCTTGGTTGGATTGGGGTCCGCAGATACGCAGTATTTT.

The CDR3: CSASPWGDSNEKLFF. The DNA of the CDR3 is TGCAGTGCTAGTCCCTGGGGGGACAGTAATGAAAAACTGTTTTTT. The chain links TRBV20-1 to TRBJ1-4, with 7 bases identical to TRBD1. There are 15 residues in the CDR3. With 3 bases clipped from V and 4 bases from J, the junction kept 8 bases outside the gene matches. Looked up from germline, CDR1 is DFQATT and CDR2 is SNEGSKA (reference sequence).

Only a few counts were recorded for this clonotype. V is TRBV11-3 and J is TRBJ2-3, with D possibly matching TRBD2 (5 bases). This CDR3 is 15 amino acids long. The V gene's germline CDR1 is SGHNT and CDR2 YENEEA. Trimming took 5 bases from V and 3 from J, leaving 15 bases between them. In DNA form, the CDR3 reads TGTGCCAGCAGCCGGGGTTCAGTCGGGACAGATACGCAGTATTTT. Amino acid sequence: CASSRGSVGTDTQYF. The full variable domain, completed using reference TRBV11-3 and TRBJ2-3, is EAGVVQSPRYKIIEKKQPVAFWCNPISGHNTLYWYLQNLGQGPELLIRYENEEAVDDSQLPKDRFSAERLKGVDSTLKIQPAELGDSAVYLCASSRGSVGTDTQYFGPGTRLTVL.

This clonotype was seen a few times. The V gene is TRBV2, the J gene TRBJ1-5, with D maybe TRBD1 (5 bases). V shed 7 bases and J shed 4 bases, with 14 bases lying between them. The CDR3 is 14 amino acids. Germline V gives CDR1 SNHLY, CDR2 FYNNEI. The chain's CDR3 is CASMGRGWNQPQHF. Here the CDR3 DNA reads TGTGCCAGCATGGGGAGGGGTTGGAATCAGCCCCAGCATTTT.

This clonotype showed up just a few times. The rearrangement links TRBV10-3 to TRBJ2-3, with a tentative D call TRBD1 (6 bases). There are 12 residues in the CDR3. Trimming pared 5 bases from V and 4 bases from J, leaving 7 bases between. Germline assignment: CDR1 ENHRY and CDR2 SYGVKD. The CDR3 here is CAISQGSDTQYF. CDR3 nucleotides: TGTGCCATCAGTCAGGGGTCAGATACGCAGTATTTT.

The CDR3 nucleotides are TGTGCCAGCAGGCGCCGACTAGCGGGGACCTCTAGCATGTTCTTC. Amino acid sequence: CASRRRLAGTSSMFF. This rearrangement joins TRBV6-5 to TRBJ2-1, with TRBD2 matching over 11 bases. The V gene end was trimmed by 6 bases and the J gene end by 15 bases; junction bases not matched to a gene: 16. Germline CDR1 is MNHEY and CDR2 is SVGAGI. This CDR3 has 15 residues.